The subject of this entry is one T cell receptor (beta chain). Antigen: not known. Data came from immunoSEQ multiplex PCR; TCRdb stores just in-frame clones and leaves some out. This table holds some 65,000 clones, more than 70% found once. This CDR3 spans 13 amino acids. V lost 7 bases, J lost 5 bases, and 12 bases lay in between. Germline CDR1 is SGHTA and CDR2 is FQGNSA. Antigen-specific CD4+ T cell clonotypes were called by their expansion after viral peptide-pool culture in ViraFEST. It was after more than 8 days of culture that CD4+ T cells were isolated. The healthy vaccine recipients, who had no prior SARS-CoV-2 infection, showed negative nucleocapsid antibodies. These data are taken from a study of vaccination effects on CD4 cells after COVID-19.

This chain links TRBV7-2 with TRBJ2-1; D is undetermined. The sequence derives from a human donor who received a COVID-19 vaccine. Sequences were derived from CD4+ T cells from PBMCs cultured with HCoV-NL63 spike peptides, sampled before COVID-19 vaccination. The CDR3 region is CASIARRNNEQFF. In DNA, the CDR3 is TGTGCCAGCATCGCAAGAAGGAACAATGAGCAGTTCTTC. The full variable domain, its missing parts supplied by reference TRBV7-2 and TRBJ2-1, is GAGVSQSPSNKVTEKGKDVELRCDPISGHTALYWYRQSLGQGLEFLIYFQGNSAPDKSGLPSDRFSAERTGGSVSTLTIQRTQQEDSAVYLCASIARRNNEQFFGPGTRLTVL.